Below, 19 T cell receptor beta chains from the same sample are listed, as sequenced in a study of shared clonotypes between healthy human individuals. Clones were read by immunoSEQ multiplex PCR, and TCRdb kept only the in-frame ones, dropping some. The sample includes over 2,000,000 clones, roughly 95% of them seen just once. Naive CD8 cells comprised CD45RO-negative, CCR7-positively selected cells, excluding terminally differentiated effector memory CD45RA+ cells. Sequenced material: naive CD8+ T cells from PBMCs. Every receptor here comes from a man between 18 and 29 years old in good health. Some clones in this sample may be carry-over from other donors' samples.

The chain recombines TRBV19 with TRBJ2-7; 9 bases map to TRBD2. The CDR3 consists of 14 residues. The V segment lost 6 bases and the J segment 4 bases; nucleotides outside the gene matches: 7. In germline, CDR1 is LNHDA, CDR2 SQIVND (reference sequence). CDR3 DNA sequence: TGTGCCAGTAGCCACCTAGCGGGACCATACGAGCAGTACTTC. Protein product: CASSHLAGPYEQYF.

This clone was recorded once. The chain joins TRBV7-3 to TRBJ2-2; D is unresolved. V lost 5 bases to trimming and J lost 2 bases, with 9 bases between them. Germline V gene lookup returns CDR1 SGHTA and CDR2 FQGTGA. The CDR3 contains 14 residues. The CDR3 sequence is CASSPGPNTGELFF. CDR3 nucleotides: TGTGCCAGCAGCCCAGGACCAAACACCGGGGAGCTGTTTTTT. Looking up the rest from reference TRBV7-3 and TRBJ2-2 gives the full variable domain: GAGVSQTPSNKVTEKGKYVELRCDPISGHTALYWYRQSLGQGPEFLIYFQGTGAADDSGLPNDRFFAVRPEGSVSTLKIQRTERGDSAVYLCASSPGPNTGELFFGEGSRLTVL.

The rearrangement uses TRBV28 and TRBJ2-1, with D possibly TRBD1 on 5 matching bases. CDR1 is MDHEN and CDR2 is SYDVKM in the germline V gene. Trimming left V 6 bases short and J 4 bases short, with 22 bases between. This CDR3 is built from 17 residues. The CDR3 DNA follows: TGTGCCAGCAGCCCAGGACCCGCTGAAGGGGAATACAATGAGCAGTTCTTC. It encodes CASSPGPAEGEYNEQFF.

The V gene is TRBV9, the J gene TRBJ2-1, with a weak D call TRBD2 (6 bases). The CDR3 is made up of 16 amino acids. The V and J ends lost 0 bases and 0 bases respectively, with 10 bases between them. Germline V gene data show CDR1 as SGDLS and CDR2 as YYNGEE. The CDR3 DNA sequence: TGTGCCAGCAGCGTAGACGGCGGGAACTCCTACAATGAGCAGTTCTTC. This translates into CASSVDGGNSYNEQFF.

In its sample, this clone was seen once. In DNA, the CDR3 is TGTGCCACCAGCAGAGAGTTAACCCTAAGACAGATTAATGAAAAACTGTTTTTT. Amino acid sequence: CATSRELTLRQINEKLFF. The chain carries TRBV15 and TRBJ1-4, with TRBD1 as a possible D gene (5 bases). Germline CDR1 LNHNV, CDR2 YYDKDF (reference sequence). The CDR3 spans 18 residues. V was shortened by 0 bases and J by 4 bases, with 18 bases between the two germline ends. The full variable domain, completed using reference TRBV15 and TRBJ1-4, is DAMVIQNPRYQVTQFGKPVTLSCSQTLNHNVMYWYQQKSSQAPKLLFHYYDKDFNNEADTPDNFQSRRPNTSFCFLDIRSPGLGDTAMYLCATSRELTLRQINEKLFFGSGTQLSVL.

This rearrangement joins TRBV9 to TRBJ2-5, with 9 positions matching TRBD2. There are 14 residues in the CDR3. The junction had 6 bases not matched to a gene; V was cut back by 4 bases and J by 5 bases. The germline CDR1 and CDR2 sequences are SGDLS and YYNGEE. CDR3 amino acids: CASSLGLAKETQYF. The CDR3 bases are TGTGCCAGCAGCTTAGGACTAGCGAAGGAGACCCAGTACTTC.

This chain links TRBV4-1 with TRBJ1-1, with 7 bases lining up with TRBD1. The CDR3 runs to 14 residues. CDR1 and CDR2 from the germline V gene are MGHRA and YSYEKL. Unmatched junction bases numbered 7, after V lost 4 bases and J lost 5 bases. The CDR3 region is CASSLLRGGTEAFF. The CDR3 DNA is TGCGCCAGCAGCCTCCTCAGGGGGGGGACTGAAGCTTTCTTT.

The chain recombines TRBV7-7 with TRBJ1-1; no definite D call. Germline V gene data show CDR1 as SSHAT and CDR2 as FNYEAQ (reference sequence). Trimming removed 2 bases at V and 6 bases at J, with 10 bases between. This CDR3 is 13 amino acids long. For the CDR3, the DNA is TGTGCCAGCAGCTTACATTCCGGGTCTGAAGCTTTCTTT. Its protein product is CASSLHSGSEAFF.

The chain joins TRBV10-2 to TRBJ1-5; possibly TRBD1 for D (5 bases). V lost 1 base and J lost 0, with 7 bases in between. The CDR3 covers 15 residues. CDR1 is WSHSY and CDR2 is SAAADI in the germline V gene. The CDR3 sequence is CASSEFGGSNQPQHF. For the CDR3, the DNA is TGCGCCAGCAGTGAGTTCGGGGGTAGCAATCAGCCCCAGCATTTT.

CDR3 loop: CASGSRTPDTQYF. Here the CDR3 DNA reads TGTGCCAGCGGATCTAGGACTCCAGATACGCAGTATTTT. The rearrangement links TRBV14 to TRBJ2-3, with D perhaps TRBD2 (5 bases). Trimming pared 8 bases from V and 4 bases from J, leaving 13 bases between. Per the germline V gene, CDR1 is SGHDN and CDR2 is FVKESK. There are 13 residues in the CDR3.

The chain employs TRBV5-8 and TRBJ2-7; weak D call: TRBD2 (5 bases). Germline V gene sequence: CDR1 SGHTS, CDR2 YDEGEE. Trimming took 4 bases from V and 2 from J, leaving 13 bases between them. The length of the CDR3 is 14 residues. The CDR3 DNA is TGTGCCAGCAGCACCGACTATGGGGCCTACGAGCAGTACTTC. Translated, it gives CASSTDYGAYEQYF.

The table lists this clone with a count of one. The chain carries TRBV27 and TRBJ2-7, with TRBD2 identical over 9 bases. Germline V gene data show CDR1 as MNHEY and CDR2 as SMNVEV (reference sequence). Losses at the gene ends were 7 bases for V and 4 bases for J; bases not matched to a gene: 8. This CDR3 has 14 amino acids. CDR3: CASTLAGAFYEQYF. The CDR3 region has the DNA TGTGCCAGCACATTAGCGGGGGCCTTTTACGAGCAGTACTTC.

The V and J genes are TRBV6-5 and TRBJ2-2, with unresolved D. Trimming stripped 5 bases from V and 0 bases from J, with 10 bases between. The CDR3 runs to 15 residues. From germline, CDR1 is MNHEY and CDR2 SVGAGI. The CDR3 spells CASSPDGANTGELFF. For the CDR3, the DNA is TGTGCCAGCAGTCCCGACGGAGCGAACACCGGGGAGCTGTTTTTT.

The rearrangement joins TRBV19 to TRBJ2-7; D not certain. This CDR3 has 13 amino acids. Germline lookup yields CDR1 LNHDA and CDR2 SQIVND (reference sequence). Trimming removed 9 bases at V and 2 bases at J, with 14 bases between. The DNA for the CDR3 is TGTGCCAGCGGCAAGACTTGGCCCTACGAGCAGTACTTC. It yields the protein CASGKTWPYEQYF.

CDR3 nucleotide sequence: TGTGCCAGCAGTTTTTCGGGACAGGGATTCGAGCAGTACTTC. This gives the protein CASSFSGQGFEQYF. The V call is TRBV27, the J call TRBJ2-7, with 9 bases that match TRBD1. CDR1 is MNHEY and CDR2 is SMNVEV in the germline V gene (reference sequence). With 3 bases clipped from V and 6 bases from J, the junction kept 6 bases outside the gene matches. This CDR3 region has 14 residues.

The chain employs TRBV11-2 and TRBJ2-7; TRBD1 matches 9 bases. The CDR3 is made up of 17 amino acids. Looked up from germline, CDR1 is SGHAT and CDR2 is FQNNGV. J lost 0 bases, V lost 0 bases, and 6 bases had no gene match. CDR3 nucleotides: TGTGCCAGCAGCTTAGATCTGGGGACAGGGAGCTCCTACGAGCAGTACTTC. This translates into CASSLDLGTGSSYEQYF.

The chain recombines TRBV19 with TRBJ2-3; D possibly uses TRBD1 or TRBD2 (5 bases each). Trimming took 3 bases from V and 7 from J, leaving 17 bases between them. The CDR3 spans 15 residues. The germline V gene encodes CDR1 LNHDA and CDR2 SQIVND (reference sequence). In DNA form, the CDR3 reads TGTGCCAGTAGTATTGTCCTAGCTGGGGCGAATACGCAGTATTTT. This codes for CASSIVLAGANTQYF.

The chain uses TRBV13 and TRBJ2-7; D uncertain. V gave up 1 base and J gave up 1 base, with 8 bases separating them. The germline CDR1 and CDR2 sequences are PRHDT and FYEKMQ (reference sequence). This CDR3 has 14 residues. CDR3 nucleotide sequence: TGTGCCAGCAGCTTAGAGGGCCGGTCCTACGAGCAGTACTTC. This translates into CASSLEGRSYEQYF.

This chain uses TRBV19 with TRBJ1-1; D not resolved. V was trimmed by 5 bases and J by 5 bases, leaving 18 bases between them. Looked up from germline, CDR1 is LNHDA and CDR2 is SQIVND (reference sequence). This CDR3 region has 15 residues. This CDR3 reads CASSDRQAGITEAFF. The DNA for the CDR3 is TGTGCCAGTAGTGACCGGCAGGCCGGTATAACTGAAGCTTTCTTT. Looking up the rest from reference TRBV19 and TRBJ1-1 gives the full variable domain: DGGITQSPKYLFRKEGQNVTLSCEQNLNHDAMYWYRQDPGQGLRLIYYSQIVNDFQKGDIAEGYSVSREKKESFPLTVTSAQKNPTAFYLCASSDRQAGITEAFFGQGTRLTVV.